What follows describes a single T cell receptor beta chain. The target antigen is unknown. The source of the sample is a study of blood T cells in healthy people across ages. Study-wide findings and caveats: Significant beta diversity loss was already apparent by age about 39, declining roughly linearly. Unsorted PBMC input precluded a conclusive naive versus antigen-experienced comparison.

PCR was performed a second time for 7 to 11 cycles using a sample-barcoded 5' primer and a J-beta primer mix. Every sample gave at least 3 million paired-end reads containing CDR3. TCRdb passed the 5' RACE reads through MiXCR, listing each CDR3 protein once. The table includes approximately 2,000,000 distinct CDR3 sequences, approximately 40% detected once. The germline V and J ends were trimmed by 3 bases and 5 bases, with 8 bases remaining between them. Per the germline V gene, CDR1 is MNHEY and CDR2 is SVGEGT. CDR3 size: 13 residues. Sequenced material: blood. The origin of this receptor is a human donor in good health. The V and J genes are TRBV6-2 or TRBV6-3 and TRBJ1-5; no definite D call. The CDR3, as DNA: TGTGCCAGCAGTTATGTAGGTCATCAGCCCCAGCATTTT. This sequence encodes CASSYVGHQPQHF.